What follows is one T cell receptor (beta chain) and its context. This clone appeared once. Its antigen remains unidentified. The sample holds no much larger clone one base away, and base qualities are not on file. For sequencing of the TCRbeta CDR3 region, genomic DNA was extracted from the sorted cells. TCRbeta CDR3 regions were sequenced using the immunoSEQ Assay. Not all clones reach the TCRdb copy of this immuneACCESS table, which keeps in-frame sequences only. Checked studies attribute under half of the gap to unresolved V genes and leave the rest unexplained. In all, the sample holds about 34,000 clones, and roughly 80% of those were seen once. The ten largest account for roughly 2.7% of the sample. The sample is drawn from a study of OX40 agonist ivuxolimab in advanced cancers. Some background on the complete study: Ivuxolimab was an agonistic, fully human IgG2 monoclonal antibody directed against OX40 (CD134), a costimulatory receptor. Three dose-escalation patients achieved partial responses, one with hepatocellular carcinoma and two with cutaneous melanoma. The paper covers the monotherapy dose-escalation part of the phase I ivuxolimab trial, which included N of about 50 patients. Among the approximately 54 dose-escalation patients, 19 had hepatocellular carcinoma, approximately 15 melanoma, 9 renal cell carcinoma and 9 head and neck cancer. Patients were allowed to have had prior anti-PD-1, anti-PD-L1 or anti-CTLA-4 therapy, and around 37% of the dose-escalation patients had previously received checkpoint inhibitors. In the dose-escalation cohort, 82.7% of patients were male, and the mean age was approximately 64 years, with a range of about 23 to 90. Peripheral TCRbeta sequencing aimed to test whether ivuxolimab altered TCR sequence diversity and caused clonal T-cell expansion. Intravenous ivuxolimab was administered to patients every 2 weeks at six dose levels: 0.01, 0.1, 0.3, 1.5, 3 and 10 mg/kg. Here is what the overall study found, with its caveats: Which antigens the clonally expanded peripheral T cells were specific for was not determined. After ivuxolimab, CD8+ T cells had more expanded clones than CD4+ T cells on average. Low levels of normalized T-cell clonal expansion were also seen in some nonresponding patients. Partial responders in the 0.1-3.0 mg/kg groups had among the lowest normalized peripheral clonal expansion, especially among CD8+ T cells. At doses of 0.1 to 3.0 mg/kg, clonal expansion of both CD4+ and CD8+ T cells in blood was seen between baseline and week 6.

Trimming costs V 4 bases and J 14 bases, and their ends lie 25 bases apart. The CDR3 has 16 amino acids, counting the end cysteine and phenylalanine. The only DNA kept is the CDR3, 48 bases in frame from the first base. Sequences SGHRS (CDR1) and YFSETQ (CDR2) are obtained from the germline V gene. Patients with autoimmune disease history or receiving systemic immunosuppression were excluded from the trial. Peripheral blood for TCR sequencing was drawn from every dose cohort at baseline, at cycle 4 day 1 and at cycle 7 day 1. The samples were drawn from a first-in-human, open-label, multicenter phase I dose-escalation trial of ivuxolimab. Adults with locally advanced or metastatic melanoma, renal cell carcinoma, hepatocellular carcinoma or head and neck squamous cell carcinoma were enrolled in the trial. Before TCR sequencing, CD4+ and CD8+ T cells were separately sorted from peripheral blood.

The receptor comes from an adult with an advanced solid tumor such as melanoma, head and neck, liver or kidney cancer. The chain couples TRBV5-1 to TRBJ1-6, and TRBD1 may be the D gene, going by 6 matching bases. Sequencing was performed on CD4+ or CD8+ T cells sorted from blood, taken in a trial of the OX40 agonist ivuxolimab. The nucleotide sequence is TGCGCCAGCAGCGCATTGCCACAGGGCGAAAGTACGGCCCTCCACTTT. This codes for CASSALPQGESTALHF.